The T cell receptor (beta chain) described here comes from a study of CD8 T cells in ankylosing spondylitis. Whole-study findings and limits: Prior work had noted some motif variants in reactive arthritis blood and synovial fluid. Among TCR beta sequences, a motif of under 10 highly homologous variants appeared characteristic of ankylosing spondylitis blood.

This clonotype has a handful of counts. Antigen specificity is unknown. Deletions cut 3 bases from V and 1 base from J, with 8 bases between. Germline loops: CDR1 SGHTA, CDR2 FQGNSA. The CDR3 spans 14 residues. A single record per CDR3 protein comes from TCRdb applying MiXCR to the 5' RACE reads. Here the sample spans about 390,000 distinct CDR3 sequences, 20% to 25% being singletons. The rearrangement links TRBV7-2 to TRBJ2-3, with D uncertain. The sample taken for sequencing was blood, either unsorted or a sorted T cell fraction (not recorded which). The origin of this receptor is a male donor with ankylosing spondylitis. DNA for the CDR3: TGTGCCAGCAGCTTCCCCGGTGGCACAGATACGCAGTATTTT. Its translation: CASSFPGGTDTQYF.